What follows is one T cell receptor beta chain and its context. This sample was taken from a study of control samples from healthy donors and cancer patients. Profiling relied on immunoSEQ multiplex PCR, and the TCRdb table lists in-frame clones only, not all of them. The repertoire holds about 86,000 clones, 85% to 95% seen once, with over 1.3% in the top ten. Per germline, CDR1 SGHAT and CDR2 FQNNGV. Trimming removed 3 bases at V and 7 bases at J, with 7 bases between. The CDR3 is 12 residues long. This chain joins TRBV11-2 and TRBJ1-5; D gene ambiguous. The sequenced sample consisted of blood. This clonotype was obtained from a woman aged 30 to 39 in good health. The CDR3 coding sequence is TGTGCCAGCAGCTTCGTCGGCCAGCCCCAGCATTTT. It encodes CASSFVGQPQHF.